This T cell receptor (beta chain) was recorded in a study of T cells after yellow fever vaccination. Broader study findings: Overall, a small share of clonotypes was seen in both CD4 and CD8 compartments.

Points on this clonotype: Antigen: not known.

Synthesis of TCR cDNA relied on 5'RACE template switching, which attached a universal primer site and UMIs. Each CDR3 protein gets one entry after TCRdb re-called the 5' RACE reads with MiXCR. Of approximately 450,000 distinct CDR3 sequences in the sample, about 17% were seen once. The CDR3 totals 14 residues. Germline V CDR1 and CDR2: MNHEY, SVGAGI. V was pared by 8 bases and J by 11 bases, with 24 bases between. The origin of this receptor is a man younger than 30 who received the YFV17D yellow fever vaccine. This sequence joins TRBV6-5 and TRBJ1-1; weak D call: TRBD1 (6 bases). Here the sequenced sample was PBMCs, taken before the yellow fever booster vaccination. The CDR3 region has the DNA TGTGCCAGCCGACGATTGGACAGTTCTGATCTGGCTTTCTTT. The encoded protein is CASRRLDSSDLAFF.